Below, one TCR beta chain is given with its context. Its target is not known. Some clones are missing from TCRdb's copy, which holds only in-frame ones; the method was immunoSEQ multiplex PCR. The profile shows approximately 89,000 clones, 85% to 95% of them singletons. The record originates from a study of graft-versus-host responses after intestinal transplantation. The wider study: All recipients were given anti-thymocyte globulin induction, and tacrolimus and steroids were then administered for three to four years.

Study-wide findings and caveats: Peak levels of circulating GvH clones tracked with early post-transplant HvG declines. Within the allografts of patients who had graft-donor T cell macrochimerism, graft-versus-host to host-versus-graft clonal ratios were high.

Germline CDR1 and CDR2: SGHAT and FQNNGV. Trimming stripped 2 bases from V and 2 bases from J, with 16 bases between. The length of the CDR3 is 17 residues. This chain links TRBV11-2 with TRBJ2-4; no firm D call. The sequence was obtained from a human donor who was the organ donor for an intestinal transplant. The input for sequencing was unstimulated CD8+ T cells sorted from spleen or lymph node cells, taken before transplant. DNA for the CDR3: TGTGCCAGCAGCTTAACGTTGGTGAAGAGGACCAAAAACATTCAGTACTTC. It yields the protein CASSLTLVKRTKNIQYF.